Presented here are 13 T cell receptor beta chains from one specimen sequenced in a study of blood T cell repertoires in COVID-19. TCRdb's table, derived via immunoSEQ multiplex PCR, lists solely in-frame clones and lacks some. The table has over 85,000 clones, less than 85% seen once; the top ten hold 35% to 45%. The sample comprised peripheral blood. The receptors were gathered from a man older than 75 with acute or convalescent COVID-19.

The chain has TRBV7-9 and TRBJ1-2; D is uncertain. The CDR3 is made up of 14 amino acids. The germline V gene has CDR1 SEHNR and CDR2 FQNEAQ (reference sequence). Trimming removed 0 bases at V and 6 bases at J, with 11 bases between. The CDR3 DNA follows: TGTGCCAGCAGCTTAGCGCCCGAGTTTCATGGCTACACCTTC. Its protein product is CASSLAPEFHGYTF. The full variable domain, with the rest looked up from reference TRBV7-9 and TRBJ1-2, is DTGVSQNPRHKITKRGQNVTFRCDPISEHNRLYWYRQTLGQGPEFLTYFQNEAQLEKSRLLSDRFSAERPKGSFSTLEIQRTEQGDSAMYLCASSLAPEFHGYTFGSGTRLTVV.

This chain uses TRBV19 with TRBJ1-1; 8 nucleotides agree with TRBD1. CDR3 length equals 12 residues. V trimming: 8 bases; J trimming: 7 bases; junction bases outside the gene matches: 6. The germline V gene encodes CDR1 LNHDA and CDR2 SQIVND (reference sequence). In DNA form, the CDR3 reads TGTGCCAGTCACCCAGGGACAGGTGAAGCTTTCTTT. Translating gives CASHPGTGEAFF.

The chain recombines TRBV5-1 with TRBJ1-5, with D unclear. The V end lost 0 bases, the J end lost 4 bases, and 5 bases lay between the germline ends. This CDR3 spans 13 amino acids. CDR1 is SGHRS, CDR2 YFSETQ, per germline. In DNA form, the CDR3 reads TGCGCCAGCAGCTTGGGTCAGAATCAGCCCCAGCATTTT. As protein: CASSLGQNQPQHF.

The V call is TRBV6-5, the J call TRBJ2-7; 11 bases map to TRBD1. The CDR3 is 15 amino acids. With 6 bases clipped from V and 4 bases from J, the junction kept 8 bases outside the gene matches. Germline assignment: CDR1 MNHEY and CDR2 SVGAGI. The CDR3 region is CASRKAGTGGYEQYF. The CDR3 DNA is TGTGCCAGCAGAAAGGCAGGGACAGGGGGGTACGAGCAGTACTTC.

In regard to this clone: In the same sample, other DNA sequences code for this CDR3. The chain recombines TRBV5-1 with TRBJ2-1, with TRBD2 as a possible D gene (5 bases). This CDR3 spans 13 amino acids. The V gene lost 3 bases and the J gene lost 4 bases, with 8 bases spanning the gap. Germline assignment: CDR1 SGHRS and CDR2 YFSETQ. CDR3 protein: CASSSDYYNEQFF. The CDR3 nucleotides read TGCGCCAGCAGCTCCGACTATTACAATGAGCAGTTCTTC.

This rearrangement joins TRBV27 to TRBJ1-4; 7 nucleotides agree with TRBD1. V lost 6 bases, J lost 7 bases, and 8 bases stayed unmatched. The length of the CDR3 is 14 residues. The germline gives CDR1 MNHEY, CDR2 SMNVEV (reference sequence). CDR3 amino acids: CASRLQGTTEKLFF. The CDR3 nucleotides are TGTGCCAGCAGATTACAGGGGACGACTGAAAAACTGTTTTTT.

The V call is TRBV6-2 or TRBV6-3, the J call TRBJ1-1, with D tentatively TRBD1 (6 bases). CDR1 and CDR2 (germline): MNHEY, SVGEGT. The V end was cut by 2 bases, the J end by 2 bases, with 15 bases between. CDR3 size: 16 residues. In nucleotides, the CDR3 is TGTGCCAGCAGTTACCTGCCAGGGGAGGGAAACACTGAAGCTTTCTTT. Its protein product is CASSYLPGEGNTEAFF.

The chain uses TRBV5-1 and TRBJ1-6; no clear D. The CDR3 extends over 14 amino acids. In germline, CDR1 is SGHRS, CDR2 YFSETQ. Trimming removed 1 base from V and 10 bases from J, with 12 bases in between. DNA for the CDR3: TGCGCCAGCAGCTTGAGGCAGGCCGGCTCACCCCTCCACTTT. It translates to CASSLRQAGSPLHF. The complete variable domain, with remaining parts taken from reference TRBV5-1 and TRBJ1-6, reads KAGVTQTPRYLIKTRGQQVTLSCSPISGHRSVSWYQQTPGQGLQFLFEYFSETQRNKGNFPGRFSGRQFSNSRSEMNVSTLELGDSALYLCASSLRQAGSPLHFGNGTRLTVT.

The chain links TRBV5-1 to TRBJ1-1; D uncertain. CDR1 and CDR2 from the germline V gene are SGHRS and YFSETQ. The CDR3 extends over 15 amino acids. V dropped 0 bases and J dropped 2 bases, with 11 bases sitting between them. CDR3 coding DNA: TGCGCCAGCAGCTTGGCCCCAGTGCCCAACACTGAAGCTTTCTTT. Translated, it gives CASSLAPVPNTEAFF.

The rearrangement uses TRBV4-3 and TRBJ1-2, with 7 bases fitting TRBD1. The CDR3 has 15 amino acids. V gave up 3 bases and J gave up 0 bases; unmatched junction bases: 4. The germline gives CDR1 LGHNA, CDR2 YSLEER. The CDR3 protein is CASSQGTDTNYGYTF. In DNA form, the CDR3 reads TGCGCCAGCAGCCAGGGGACAGACACTAACTATGGCTACACCTTC.

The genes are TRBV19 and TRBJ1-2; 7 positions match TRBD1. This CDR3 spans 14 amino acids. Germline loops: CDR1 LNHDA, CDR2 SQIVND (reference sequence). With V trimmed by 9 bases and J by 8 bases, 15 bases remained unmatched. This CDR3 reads CASATGPATGGYTF. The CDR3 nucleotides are TGTGCCAGCGCGACAGGGCCCGCTACGGGGGGCTACACCTTC.

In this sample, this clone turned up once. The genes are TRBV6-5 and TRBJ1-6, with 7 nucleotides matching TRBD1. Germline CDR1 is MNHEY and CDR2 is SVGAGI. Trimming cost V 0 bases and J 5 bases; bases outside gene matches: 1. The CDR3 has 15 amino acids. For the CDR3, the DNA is TGTGCCAGCAGTTACTCGGGACAGAATAATTCACCCCTCCACTTT. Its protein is CASSYSGQNNSPLHF.

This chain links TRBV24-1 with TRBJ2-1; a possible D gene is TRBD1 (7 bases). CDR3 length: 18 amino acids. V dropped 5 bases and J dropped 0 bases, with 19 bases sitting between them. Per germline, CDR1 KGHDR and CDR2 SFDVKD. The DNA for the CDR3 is TGTGCCACCAGTGCCAGGGGGGATTTTGGCAGCTCCTACAATGAGCAGTTCTTC. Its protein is CATSARGDFGSSYNEQFF.